This T cell receptor beta chain appears in the sequencing data of a study of T cell repertoires in cytomegalovirus infection. Study in general: CMV infection and matching HLA type were both indicated by public TCR beta signatures. Regarding the study as a whole: Clonotype analysis showed dominance of the ex vivo response by HLA-C-restricted CMV-specific TCR beta clonotypes. Frequencies of public TCR beta families were cumulated, and this identified carriers of CMV plus the relevant HLA.

Turning to this clonotype: No antigen is known for it.

TCRdb independently ran MiXCR on the reads; one entry per CDR3 protein. The sample contains a few hundred thousand distinct CDR3 sequences, more than 25% of which appear only once. The CDR3 consists of 12 residues. Germline trimming cut 11 bases from V and 0 bases from J; bases unmatched to any gene: 2. The germline V gene encodes CDR1 SNHLY and CDR2 FYNNEI. The receptor was derived from a human donor in good health (CMV status not recorded). Some clones in this sample may be carry-over from other donors' samples. The chain recombines TRBV2 with TRBJ1-2; 8 bases match TRBD1. The sequenced sample was PBMCs. CDR3 DNA: TGTGCCGGACAGGGATCTAACTATGGCTACACCTTC. The encoded protein is CAGQGSNYGYTF.